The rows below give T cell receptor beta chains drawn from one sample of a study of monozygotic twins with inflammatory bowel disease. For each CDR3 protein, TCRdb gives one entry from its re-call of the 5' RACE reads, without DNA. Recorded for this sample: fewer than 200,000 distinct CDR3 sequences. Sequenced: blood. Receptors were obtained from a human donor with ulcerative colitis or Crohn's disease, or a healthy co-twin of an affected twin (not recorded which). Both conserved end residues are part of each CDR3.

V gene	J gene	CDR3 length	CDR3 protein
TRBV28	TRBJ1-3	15	CASSPHGSSGNTIYF
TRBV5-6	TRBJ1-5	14	CASSSFPGCQPQHF
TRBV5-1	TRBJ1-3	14	CASSHGGSGNTIYF
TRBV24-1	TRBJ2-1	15	CATSDPQGAYGEQFF
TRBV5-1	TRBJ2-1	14	CASSLEGRSNEQFF
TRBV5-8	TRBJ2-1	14	CASSLNRAYNEQFF
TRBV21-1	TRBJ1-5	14	CASSKVYINQPQHF
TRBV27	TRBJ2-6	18	CASSLVGGGAPGANVLTF
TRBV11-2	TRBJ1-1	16	CASSLRPQAMNTEAFF
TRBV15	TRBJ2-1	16	CATSAGGTSYTNEQFF
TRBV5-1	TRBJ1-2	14	CASSLEGRVYGYTF
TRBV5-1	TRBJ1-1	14	CASSLSGWNTEAFF
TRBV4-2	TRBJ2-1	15	CASSLLAGSYNEQFF
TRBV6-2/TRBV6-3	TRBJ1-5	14	CASSYGLGYQPQHF
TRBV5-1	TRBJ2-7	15	CASSLASGGSYEQYF
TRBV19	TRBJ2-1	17	CASCIVVLAGAINEQFF
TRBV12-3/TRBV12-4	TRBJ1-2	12	CASIQGPYGYTF
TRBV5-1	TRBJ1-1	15	CASSYLQGSNTEAFF
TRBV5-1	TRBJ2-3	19	CASSSRSGTSGLRTDTQYF
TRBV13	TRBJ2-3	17	CASSLDRTSGRTDTQYF
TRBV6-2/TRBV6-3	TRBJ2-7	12	CASGDNSYEQYF
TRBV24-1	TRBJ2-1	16	CATSDFGQGSYNEQFF
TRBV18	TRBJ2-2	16	CASSPQGAWNTGELFF